This TCR beta chain was found in a study of blood T cell repertoires in COVID-19. The V gene lost 5 bases and the J gene lost 3 bases, with 16 bases spanning the gap. Germline V CDR1 and CDR2: MDHEN, SYDVKM. CDR3 length equals 16 residues. Measured with immunoSEQ multiplex PCR; TCRdb has only the in-frame clones, and not every one. The data show a few hundred thousand clones, roughly 83% seen once. Sequencing input: peripheral blood. The source of this sequence is a woman aged 45-60 years with acute or convalescent COVID-19. The chain recombines TRBV28 with TRBJ1-4; TRBD1 is a possible D gene (5 bases). This CDR3 reads CASSLRQRKANEKLFF. In nucleotides, the CDR3 is TGTGCCAGCAGTCTCCGACAGCGTAAGGCTAATGAAAAACTGTTTTTT.